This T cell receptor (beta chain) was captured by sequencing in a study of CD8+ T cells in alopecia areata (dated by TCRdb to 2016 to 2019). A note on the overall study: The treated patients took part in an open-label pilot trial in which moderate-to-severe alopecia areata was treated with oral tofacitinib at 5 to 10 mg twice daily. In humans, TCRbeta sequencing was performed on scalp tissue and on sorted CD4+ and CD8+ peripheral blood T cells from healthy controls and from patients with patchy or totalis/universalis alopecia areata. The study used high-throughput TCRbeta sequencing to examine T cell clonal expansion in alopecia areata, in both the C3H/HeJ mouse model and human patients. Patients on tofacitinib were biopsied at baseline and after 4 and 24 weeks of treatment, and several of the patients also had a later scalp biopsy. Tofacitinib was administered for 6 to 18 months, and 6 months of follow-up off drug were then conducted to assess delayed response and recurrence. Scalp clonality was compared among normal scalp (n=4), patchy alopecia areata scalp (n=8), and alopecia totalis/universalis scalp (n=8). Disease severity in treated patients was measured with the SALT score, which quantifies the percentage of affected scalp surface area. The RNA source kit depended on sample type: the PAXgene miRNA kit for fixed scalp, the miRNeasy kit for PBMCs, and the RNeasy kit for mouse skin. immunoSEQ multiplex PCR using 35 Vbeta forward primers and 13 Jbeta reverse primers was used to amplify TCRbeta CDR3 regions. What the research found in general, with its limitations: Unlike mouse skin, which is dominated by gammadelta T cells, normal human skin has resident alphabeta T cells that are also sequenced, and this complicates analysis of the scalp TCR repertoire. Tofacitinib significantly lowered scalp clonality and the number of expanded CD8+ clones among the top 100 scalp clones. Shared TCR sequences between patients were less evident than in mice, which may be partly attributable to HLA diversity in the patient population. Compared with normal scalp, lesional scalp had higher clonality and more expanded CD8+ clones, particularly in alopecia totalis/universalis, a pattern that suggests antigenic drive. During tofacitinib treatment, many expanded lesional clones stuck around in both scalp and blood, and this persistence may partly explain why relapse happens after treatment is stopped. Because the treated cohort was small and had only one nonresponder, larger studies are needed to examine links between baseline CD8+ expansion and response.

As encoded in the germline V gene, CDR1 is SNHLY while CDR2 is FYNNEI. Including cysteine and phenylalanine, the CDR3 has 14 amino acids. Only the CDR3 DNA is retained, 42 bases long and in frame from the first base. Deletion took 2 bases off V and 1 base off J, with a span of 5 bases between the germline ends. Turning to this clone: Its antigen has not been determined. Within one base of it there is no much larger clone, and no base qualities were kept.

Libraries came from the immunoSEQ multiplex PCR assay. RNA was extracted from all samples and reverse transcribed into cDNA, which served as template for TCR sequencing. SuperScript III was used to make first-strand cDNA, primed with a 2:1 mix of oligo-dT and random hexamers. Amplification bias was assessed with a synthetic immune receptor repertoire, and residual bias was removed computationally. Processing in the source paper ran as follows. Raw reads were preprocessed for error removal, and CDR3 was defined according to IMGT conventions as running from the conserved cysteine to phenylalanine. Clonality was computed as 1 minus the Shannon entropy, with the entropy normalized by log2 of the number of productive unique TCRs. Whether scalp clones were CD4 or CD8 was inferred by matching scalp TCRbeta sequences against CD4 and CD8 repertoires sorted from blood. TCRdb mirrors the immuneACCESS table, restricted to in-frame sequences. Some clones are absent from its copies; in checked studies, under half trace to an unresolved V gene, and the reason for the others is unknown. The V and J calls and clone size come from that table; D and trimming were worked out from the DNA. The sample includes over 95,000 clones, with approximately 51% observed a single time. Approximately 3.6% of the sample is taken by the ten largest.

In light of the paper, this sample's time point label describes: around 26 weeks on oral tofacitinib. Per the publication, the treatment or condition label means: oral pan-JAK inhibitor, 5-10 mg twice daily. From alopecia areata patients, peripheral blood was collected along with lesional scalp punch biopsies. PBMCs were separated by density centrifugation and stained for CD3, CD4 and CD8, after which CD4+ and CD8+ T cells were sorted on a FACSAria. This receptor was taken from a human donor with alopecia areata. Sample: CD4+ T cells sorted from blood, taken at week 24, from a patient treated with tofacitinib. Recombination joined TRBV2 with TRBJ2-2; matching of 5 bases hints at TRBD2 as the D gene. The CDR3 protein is CASSERGNTGELFF. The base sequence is TGTGCCAGCAGTGAACGGGGGAACACCGGGGAGCTGTTTTTT.